Below, 26 T cell receptor beta chains from the same sample are listed, as sequenced in a study of blood T cell repertoires in COVID-19. Sequenced by immunoSEQ multiplex PCR; TCRdb stores in-frame clones only, minus some. The sample yields approximately 100,000 clones, approximately 88% seen once. Sequencing was performed on peripheral blood. The receptors originated from a human donor in a cohort sampled during active COVID-19.

This chain links TRBV3-1 (or the pseudogene TRBV3-2) with TRBJ1-1, with D possibly TRBD1 on 5 matching bases. The CDR3 has 14 residues. The V and J ends lost 3 bases and 1 base respectively, with 9 bases between them. The germline V gene encodes CDR1 LGHDT and CDR2 YNNKEL (reference sequence). CDR3 region: CASSQGLGNTEAFF. The DNA for the CDR3 is TGTGCCAGCAGCCAGGGGCTGGGGAACACTGAAGCTTTCTTT.

Points on this clone: The germline gene is not matched at one end of the junction; a read error may be the cause. The V call is TRBV6-6, the J call TRBJ2-1, with 7 bases aligning to TRBD1. The germline CDR1 and CDR2 sequences are MNHNY and SVGAGI (reference sequence). This CDR3 is built from 12 residues. CDR3 nucleotides: TGTGCCAGCAGTGATACCGACAGGGTTTTGATCTTC. Translated: CASSDTDRVLIF.

The chain's CDR3 is CASSQALDTQYF. The CDR3 nucleotides are TGTGCCAGCAGCCAGGCCCTAGATACGCAGTATTTT. This chain uses TRBV3-1 (or the pseudogene TRBV3-2) with TRBJ2-3; D remains ambiguous. V was clipped by 3 bases and J by 5 bases, with 6 bases between them. The CDR3 extends over 12 amino acids. CDR1 LGHDT and CDR2 YNNKEL come from the germline V gene (reference sequence).

The chain uses TRBV2 and TRBJ1-5; D not certain. CDR3 length: 16 amino acids. Trimming took off 6 bases at V and 1 base at J, with 16 bases between the two ends. Germline lookup yields CDR1 SNHLY and CDR2 FYNNEI. Here the CDR3 reads CASSIESVYSNQPQHF. The CDR3 coding sequence is TGTGCCAGCAGCATCGAGAGCGTATACAGCAATCAGCCCCAGCATTTT.

This clone has a handful of counts. The chain uses TRBV11-3 and TRBJ1-1; 8 nucleotides line up with TRBD1. The CDR3 has 14 residues. The germline V gene has CDR1 SGHNT and CDR2 YENEEA. V gave up 5 bases and J gave up 6 bases; unmatched junction bases: 8. As DNA, the CDR3 is TGTGCCAGCAGCCCCGACAGGGGAGATGCTGAAGCTTTCTTT. It translates to CASSPDRGDAEAFF.

V is TRBV28 and J is TRBJ2-7, with 10 bases fitting TRBD1. This CDR3 is built from 13 residues. Germline trimming cut 5 bases from V and 4 bases from J; bases unmatched to any gene: 2. Germline V gives CDR1 MDHEN, CDR2 SYDVKM. CDR3 in amino acids: CASSRQGAYEQYF. The CDR3 DNA reads as TGTGCCAGCAGTCGACAGGGGGCGTACGAGCAGTACTTC.

V and J are TRBV11-3 and TRBJ2-1, with 8 bases aligning to TRBD1. V dropped 5 bases and J dropped 1; count of bases not matched to a gene: 13. The CDR3 loop spans 18 amino acids. From germline, CDR1 is SGHNT and CDR2 YENEEA. The CDR3 nucleotides are TGTGCCAGCAGCCCATTTCGTGGTAGGACAGGGTCCTACAATGAGCAGTTCTTC. This gives the protein CASSPFRGRTGSYNEQFF.

This chain uses TRBV7-2 with TRBJ1-5, with a tentative D call TRBD1 (6 bases). The CDR3 spans 14 residues. In germline, CDR1 is SGHTA, CDR2 FQGNSA. V gave up 2 bases and J gave up 6 bases, with 11 bases separating them. As DNA, the CDR3 is TGTGCCAGCAGCTTACAGGGGTTCGGTCAGCCCCAGCATTTT. Residues: CASSLQGFGQPQHF.

This clone appeared a single time. The chain links TRBV19 to TRBJ2-3; 7 nucleotides match TRBD2. The CDR3 has 15 residues. The germline V gene encodes CDR1 LNHDA and CDR2 SQIVND (reference sequence). V shed 7 bases and J 3 bases; nucleotides not matched to a gene: 10. The CDR3 is CASNGVLGGTDTQYF. CDR3 nucleotides: TGTGCCAGTAACGGGGTTTTGGGAGGGACAGATACGCAGTATTTT.

The V call is TRBV10-3, the J call TRBJ1-4, with D hard to call. Between the trimmed V and J ends, which lost 6 bases and 8 bases, there was a span of 10 bases. The CDR3 totals 12 residues. Germline lookup yields CDR1 ENHRY and CDR2 SYGVKD. CDR3 loop: CAIRQPPEKLFF. CDR3 DNA: TGTGCCATCAGACAACCTCCGGAAAAACTGTTTTTT.

The CDR3 DNA reads TGTGCCAGCAAAGGGACAGGGAGCACAGATACGCAGTATTTT. Protein sequence: CASKGTGSTDTQYF. The chain recombines TRBV19 with TRBJ2-3, with 9 nucleotides matching TRBD1. The CDR3 extends over 14 amino acids. The ends lost 9 bases at V and 0 bases at J; junction bases unmatched: 4. Germline CDR1 is LNHDA and CDR2 is SQIVND (reference sequence).

This chain uses TRBV14 with TRBJ2-1; 8 bases are a match to TRBD2. The CDR3 runs 18 residues. Trimming removed 0 bases from V and 3 bases from J; junction bases left unmatched: 10. Germline CDR1 reads SGHDN; CDR2 reads FVKESK. CDR3 sequence (DNA): TGTGCCAGCAGCCAAGATTGGGGTGGCAGCGGGAGCTACAATGAGCAGTTCTTC. Its translation is CASSQDWGGSGSYNEQFF.

This rearrangement joins TRBV7-9 to TRBJ2-2; no firm D call. The germline V gene encodes CDR1 SEHNR and CDR2 FQNEAQ (reference sequence). The V end lost 7 bases, the J end lost 7 bases, and 7 bases lay between the germline ends. This CDR3 is 11 amino acids long. As DNA, the CDR3 is TGTGCCAGCACCGTTCTCGGGGAGCTGTTTTTT. Protein: CASTVLGELFF.

V and J are TRBV5-1 and TRBJ2-2; D ambiguous. Germline lookup yields CDR1 SGHRS and CDR2 YFSETQ. The CDR3 length is 14 residues. V was shortened by 4 bases and J by 4 bases, with 11 bases between the two germline ends. CDR3: CASSPTPGTGELFF. The CDR3 nucleotides read TGCGCCAGCAGCCCCACCCCGGGCACCGGGGAGCTGTTTTTT. The full variable domain, in which reference TRBV5-1 and TRBJ2-2 provide the parts outside the CDR3, is KAGVTQTPRYLIKTRGQQVTLSCSPISGHRSVSWYQQTPGQGLQFLFEYFSETQRNKGNFPGRFSGRQFSNSRSEMNVSTLELGDSALYLCASSPTPGTGELFFGEGSRLTVL.

The chain is built from TRBV5-5 and TRBJ2-3; weak D call: TRBD2 (6 bases). The CDR3 is 14 residues long. CDR1 is SGHKS and CDR2 is YYEKEE in the germline V gene (reference sequence). V was pared by 0 bases and J by 2 bases, with 7 bases between. This CDR3 is CASSLELATDTQYF. The DNA of the CDR3 is TGTGCCAGCAGCTTGGAACTAGCCACAGATACGCAGTATTTT. The whole variable domain, remainder taken from reference TRBV5-5 and TRBJ2-3, is DAGVTQSPTHLIKTRGQQVTLRCSPISGHKSVSWYQQVLGQGPQFIFQYYEKEERGRGNFPDRFSARQFPNYSSELNVNALLLGDSALYLCASSLELATDTQYFGPGTRLTVL.

V is TRBV4-1 and J is TRBJ2-1; TRBD2 matches at 7 bases. The CDR3 spans 15 residues. The germline gives CDR1 MGHRA, CDR2 YSYEKL. V shed 4 bases, J shed 10 bases, and the junction held 13 bases outside the gene matches. CDR3 in DNA: TGCGCCAGCAGCCCGCGAGAGCTTGACGGGAGGGAGCAGTTCTTC. This encodes CASSPRELDGREQFF.

The rearrangement uses TRBV5-1 and TRBJ1-1; the D is unclear. Per germline, CDR1 SGHRS and CDR2 YFSETQ. The CDR3 covers 14 residues. V lost 0 bases to trimming and J lost 4 bases, with 10 bases between them. The CDR3 DNA follows: TGCGCCAGCAGCTTGGACGGGATGGCCACTGAAGCTTTCTTT. Its protein is CASSLDGMATEAFF. The complete variable domain, with remaining parts taken from reference TRBV5-1 and TRBJ1-1, reads KAGVTQTPRYLIKTRGQQVTLSCSPISGHRSVSWYQQTPGQGLQFLFEYFSETQRNKGNFPGRFSGRQFSNSRSEMNVSTLELGDSALYLCASSLDGMATEAFFGQGTRLTVV.

The chain links TRBV6-5 to TRBJ1-6, with 10 bases matching TRBD1. The CDR3 covers 13 residues. Per the germline V gene, CDR1 is MNHEY and CDR2 is SVGAGI. V trimming: 6 bases; J trimming: 13 bases; junction bases outside the gene matches: 6. Here the CDR3 reads CASRGQGIAPLHF. CDR3 DNA: TGTGCCAGCAGGGGACAGGGGATTGCGCCCCTCCACTTT.

This clone was recorded once. CDR3 in DNA: TGTGCCAGCAGCCCTAATACGGGGGACGCATGCACTGAAGCTTTCTTT. It is translated as CASSPNTGDACTEAFF. J is TRBJ1-1 and V is TRBV21-1. TRBV21-1 is recorded as a pseudogene. The CDR3 consists of 16 residues.

This chain uses TRBV5-1 with TRBJ2-3, with TRBD2 as a possible D gene (5 bases). This CDR3 has 16 residues. Trimming stripped 7 bases from V and 0 bases from J, with 18 bases between. Per the germline V gene, CDR1 is SGHRS and CDR2 is YFSETQ. CDR3 DNA sequence: TGCGCCAGCGCCATTGTGGGAGTAGGTAGCACAGATACGCAGTATTTT. Translating it yields CASAIVGVGSTDTQYF.

The V gene is TRBV6-5, the J gene TRBJ1-1; D is uncertain. The CDR3 spans 13 residues. The V end lost 8 bases, the J end lost 5 bases, and 15 bases lay between the germline ends. Germline values: CDR1 MNHEY, CDR2 SVGAGI. The CDR3: CASVDNGRTEAFF. The CDR3 region has the DNA TGTGCCAGCGTTGACAATGGGCGAACTGAAGCTTTCTTT.

The rearrangement links TRBV5-6 to TRBJ2-5, with 7 bases identical to TRBD1. The CDR3 totals 14 residues. Germline V CDR1 and CDR2: SGHDT, YYEEEE. V dropped 4 bases and J dropped 1; count of bases not matched to a gene: 4. The chain's CDR3 is CASSVGTAQETQYF. DNA for the CDR3: TGTGCCAGCAGCGTAGGGACAGCCCAAGAGACCCAGTACTTC.

The chain employs TRBV10-3 and TRBJ1-5; 9 bases fit TRBD1. The CDR3 extends over 16 amino acids. Germline V CDR1 and CDR2: ENHRY, SYGVKD. Trimming took 0 bases from V and 3 from J; bases not matched to a gene: 3. CDR3 sequence reads: CAISESTGGNNQPQHF. As DNA, the CDR3 is TGTGCCATCAGTGAGTCGACAGGGGGGAACAATCAGCCCCAGCATTTT.

V and J are TRBV7-9 and TRBJ2-5; 7 positions match TRBD1. Germline V lookup: CDR1 SEHNR, CDR2 FQNEAQ (reference sequence). The CDR3 is made up of 16 amino acids. V lost 5 bases, J lost 4 bases, and 13 bases stayed unmatched. CDR3 loop: CASSPWKGAVGETQYF. The CDR3 DNA is TGTGCCAGCAGCCCTTGGAAGGGGGCTGTAGGAGAGACCCAGTACTTC.

This rearrangement joins TRBV19 to TRBJ1-5; TRBD1 matches at 9 bases. Trimming removed 5 bases from V and 3 bases from J; junction bases left unmatched: 5. Germline CDR1 LNHDA, CDR2 SQIVND (reference sequence). The CDR3 loop spans 15 amino acids. This CDR3 is CASSSRDRDNQPQHF. The CDR3, as DNA: TGTGCCAGTAGTTCCCGGGACAGGGACAATCAGCCCCAGCATTTT.

The chain joins TRBV9 to TRBJ2-2; 8 positions match TRBD2. The germline gives CDR1 SGDLS, CDR2 YYNGEE. Germline trimming cut 5 bases from V and 4 bases from J; bases unmatched to any gene: 7. This CDR3 region has 15 residues. The CDR3 loop reads CASRAAGVGTGELFF. The DNA of the CDR3 is TGTGCCAGCAGAGCAGCGGGAGTGGGCACCGGGGAGCTGTTTTTT.